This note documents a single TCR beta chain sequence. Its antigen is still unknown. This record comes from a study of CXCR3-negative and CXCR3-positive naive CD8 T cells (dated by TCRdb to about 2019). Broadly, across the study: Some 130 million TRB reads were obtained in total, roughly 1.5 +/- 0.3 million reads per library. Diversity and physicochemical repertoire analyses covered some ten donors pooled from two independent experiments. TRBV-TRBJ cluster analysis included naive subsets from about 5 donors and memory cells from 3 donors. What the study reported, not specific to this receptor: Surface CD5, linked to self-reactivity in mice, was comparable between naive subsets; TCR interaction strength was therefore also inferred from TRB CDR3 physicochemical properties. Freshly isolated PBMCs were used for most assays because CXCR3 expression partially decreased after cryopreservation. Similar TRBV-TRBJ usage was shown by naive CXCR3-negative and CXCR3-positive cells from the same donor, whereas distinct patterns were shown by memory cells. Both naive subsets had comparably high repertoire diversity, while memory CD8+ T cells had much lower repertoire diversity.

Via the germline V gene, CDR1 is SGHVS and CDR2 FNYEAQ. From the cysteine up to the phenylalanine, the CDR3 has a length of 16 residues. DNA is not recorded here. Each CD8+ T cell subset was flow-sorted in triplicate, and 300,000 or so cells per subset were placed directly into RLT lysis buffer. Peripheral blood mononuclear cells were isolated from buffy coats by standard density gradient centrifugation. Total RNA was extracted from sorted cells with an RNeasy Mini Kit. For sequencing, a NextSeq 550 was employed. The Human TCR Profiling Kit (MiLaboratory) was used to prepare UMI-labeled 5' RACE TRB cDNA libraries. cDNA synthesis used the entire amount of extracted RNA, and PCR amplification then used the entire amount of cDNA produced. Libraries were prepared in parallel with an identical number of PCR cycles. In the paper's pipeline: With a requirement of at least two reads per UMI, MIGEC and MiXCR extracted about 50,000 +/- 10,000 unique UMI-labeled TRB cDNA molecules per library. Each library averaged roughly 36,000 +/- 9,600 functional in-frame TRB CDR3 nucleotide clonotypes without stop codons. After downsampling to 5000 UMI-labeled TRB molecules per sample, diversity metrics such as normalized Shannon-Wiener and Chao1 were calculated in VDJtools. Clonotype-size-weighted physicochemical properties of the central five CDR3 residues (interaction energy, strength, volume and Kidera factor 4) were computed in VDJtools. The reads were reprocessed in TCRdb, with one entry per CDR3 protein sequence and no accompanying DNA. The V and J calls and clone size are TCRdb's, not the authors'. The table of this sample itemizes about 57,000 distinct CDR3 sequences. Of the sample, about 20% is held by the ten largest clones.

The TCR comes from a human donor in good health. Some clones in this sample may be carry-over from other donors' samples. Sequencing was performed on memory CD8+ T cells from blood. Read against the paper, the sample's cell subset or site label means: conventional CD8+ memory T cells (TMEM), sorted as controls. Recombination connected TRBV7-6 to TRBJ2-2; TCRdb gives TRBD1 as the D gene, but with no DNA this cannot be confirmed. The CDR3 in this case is CASSLDVPSVPGELFF.